This T cell receptor beta chain appears in the sequencing data of a study of T cell repertoires in cytomegalovirus infection. Study as a whole: TCR beta signatures that were public indicated CMV infection and matching HLA type. Findings of the study overall: There were HLA-C-restricted CMV-specific TCR beta clonotypes dominating the ex vivo response. People with CMV and the relevant HLA were identified by cumulative public TCR beta family frequency.

Each CDR3 protein gets one entry after TCRdb re-called the reads with MiXCR. The profile shows nearly 650,000 distinct CDR3 sequences, less than 25% of them singletons. For this clonotype: Its antigen is as yet unknown.

The TCR sequence derives from a human donor in good health (CMV status not recorded). Some clones in this sample may be carry-over from other donors' samples. Sequences were obtained from CD8+ T cells from PBMCs.

The CDR3 DNA reads as TGTGCCAGCGTGGGACAGGGGGACACTGAAGCTTTCTTT. This gives the protein CASVGQGDTEAFF. The J gene is TRBJ1-1, the V gene TRBV13, with 11 bases matching TRBD1. This CDR3 region has 13 residues. Germline lookup yields CDR1 PRHDT and CDR2 FYEKMQ (reference sequence). The ends lost 8 bases at V and 3 bases at J; junction bases unmatched: 2.